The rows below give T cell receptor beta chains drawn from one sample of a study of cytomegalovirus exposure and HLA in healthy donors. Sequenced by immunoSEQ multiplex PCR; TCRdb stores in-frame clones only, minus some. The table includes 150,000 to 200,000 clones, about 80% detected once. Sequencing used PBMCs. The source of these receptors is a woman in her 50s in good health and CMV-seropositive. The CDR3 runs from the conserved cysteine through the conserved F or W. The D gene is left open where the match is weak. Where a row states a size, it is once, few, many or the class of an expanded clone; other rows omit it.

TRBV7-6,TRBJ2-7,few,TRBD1,TGTGCCAGCAGCCAATGGGACAGGGCGGGGGAGCAGTACTTC,CASSQWDRAGEQYF
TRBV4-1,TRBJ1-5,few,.,TGCGCCAGCAGCCAAGACCTGGCTTCAGGCAATCAGCCCCAGCATTTT,CASSQDLASGNQPQHF
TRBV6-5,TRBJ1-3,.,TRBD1,TGTGCCAGCAGTTACGGAGACAGGGAAACTGGAAACACCATATATTTT,CASSYGDRETGNTIYF
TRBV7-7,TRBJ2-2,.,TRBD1,TGTGCTAGCAGCTTATCCCCGGGACAGGGGTCCCCCGGGGAGCTGTTTTTT,CASSLSPGQGSPGELFF
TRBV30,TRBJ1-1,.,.,TGTGCCTGGATGGGGGGGGCGCTTACTGAAGCTTTCTTT,CAWMGGALTEAFF
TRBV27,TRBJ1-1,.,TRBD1,TGTGCCAGCAGGCCTGACAGGGTCACTGAAGCTTTCTTT,CASRPDRVTEAFF
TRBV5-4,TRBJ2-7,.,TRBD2,TGTGCCAGCAGCCCTAGGGAGGGCAACGAGCAGTACTTC,CASSPREGNEQYF
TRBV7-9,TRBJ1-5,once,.,TGTTCCAGCAGCTTTAGCGCCTCGGACAGTACCCAGCATTTT,CSSSFSASDSTQHF
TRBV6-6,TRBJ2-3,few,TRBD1,TGTGCCAGCGGAAGTCAGGGGGATGTCACAGATACGCAGTATTTT,CASGSQGDVTDTQYF
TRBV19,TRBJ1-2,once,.,TGTGCCAGTAGGGACAGATTAAGAAATGGCTACACCTTC,CASRDRLRNGYTF
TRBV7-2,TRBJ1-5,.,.,TGTGCCAGCAGCTTAGCCCGGGGAGATCAGCCCCAGCATTTT,CASSLARGDQPQHF
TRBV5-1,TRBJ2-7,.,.,TGCGCCAGCAGCTTGGCGGGCGGAGGAGCAGGCGGCGAGCAGTACTTC,CASSLAGGGAGGEQYF
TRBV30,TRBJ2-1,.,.,TGTGCCTGGAGTTCGGTCAATGAGCAGTTCTTC,CAWSSVNEQFF
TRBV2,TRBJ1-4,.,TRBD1,TGTGCCAGCAGCCTACAGGGGGTTCGGGAAAAACTGTTTTTT,CASSLQGVREKLFF
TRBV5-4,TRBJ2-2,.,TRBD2,TGTGCCAGCAGCTTGCGCACACCTAGCGGCACCGGGGAGCTGTTTTTT,CASSLRTPSGTGELFF
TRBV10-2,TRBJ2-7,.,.,TGCGCCAGCTCAACCGGGCGAGGAGGGGGGGCCCCCTACGAGCAGTACTTC,CASSTGRGGGAPYEQYF
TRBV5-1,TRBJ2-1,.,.,TGCGCCAGCAGCTTGGGGGAGTTGACCTACAATGAGCAGTTCTTC,CASSLGELTYNEQFF
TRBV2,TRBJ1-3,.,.,TGTGCCAGCACCCCGGGGGGGACTGGTGGAAACACCATATATTTT,CASTPGGTGGNTIYF
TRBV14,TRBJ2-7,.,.,TGTGCCAGCAGCCAAGGACAGGCCCCATCCTACGAGCAGTACTTC,CASSQGQAPSYEQYF
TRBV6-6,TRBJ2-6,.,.,TGTGCCAGCAGTCCCTCTCCTGGGGCCAACGTCCTGACTTTC,CASSPSPGANVLTF
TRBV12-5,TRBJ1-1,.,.,TGTGCTAGTGGTTTGGTCGGGGGGCCAAGTACTGAAGCTTTCTTT,CASGLVGGPSTEAFF
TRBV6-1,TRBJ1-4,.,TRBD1,TGTGCCAGCAGTTTCTTAGGACAGGATAATGAAAAACTGTTTTTT,CASSFLGQDNEKLFF
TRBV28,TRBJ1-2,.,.,TGTGCCAGCAGTTTACGGTTACTCGGCTACACCTTC,CASSLRLLGYTF
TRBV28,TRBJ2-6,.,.,TGTGCCAGCAGCCACAGCCTACCTGGGGCCAACGTCCTGACTTTC,CASSHSLPGANVLTF
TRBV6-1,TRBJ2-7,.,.,TGTGCCAGCACCCCGGTATGGGGCAGGTACGAGCAGTACTTC,CASTPVWGRYEQYF
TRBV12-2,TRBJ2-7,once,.,TGTGCAAGTCGCATGTGGTGGTGGAGGGACGAGCAGTACTTC,CASRMWWWRDEQYF
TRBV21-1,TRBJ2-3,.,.,TGTGCCAGCAGCAGCTGCGTTAGGGATGGACTAGCGGGGGGAGGGGACACAGATACGCAGTATTTT,CASSSCVRDGLAGGGDTDTQYF
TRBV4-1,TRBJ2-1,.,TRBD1,TGCGCCAGCAGCCAAGGGGAGGGACAGGGTTGGAATGAGCAGTTCTTC,CASSQGEGQGWNEQFF
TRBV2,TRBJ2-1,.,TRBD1,TGTGCCAGCAGTAGGGACAGGGGGGACAATGAGCAGTTCTTC,CASSRDRGDNEQFF
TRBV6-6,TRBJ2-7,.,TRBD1,TGTGCCAGCAGTGGACAGGGTCGGCACGAGCAGTACTTC,CASSGQGRHEQYF
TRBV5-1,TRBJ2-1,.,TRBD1,TGCGCCAGCAGCTTGGGTCGCCTCTTTTCGGGACAGGGAGTGGATGAGCAGTTCTTC,CASSLGRLFSGQGVDEQFF
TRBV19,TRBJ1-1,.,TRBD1,TGTGCCAGTGGGGGGACAGGGGGTATGAACACTGAAGCTTTCTTT,CASGGTGGMNTEAFF
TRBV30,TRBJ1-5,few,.,TGTGCCTGGTCTCCGGGGTCCCAAGTACAGCCCCAGCATTTT,CAWSPGSQVQPQHF
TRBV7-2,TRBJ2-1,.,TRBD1,TGTGCCAGCAGCCAAAATCGACAGGGGAGTTACAATGAGCAGTTCTTC,CASSQNRQGSYNEQFF
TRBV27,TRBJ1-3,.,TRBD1,TGTGCCAGCAGGCCAGACAGGGTCTCAAACACCATATATTTT,CASRPDRVSNTIYF
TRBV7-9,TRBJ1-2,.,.,TGTGCCAGCAGCCCGTACCAGGCACGGGGCGGGGTCAAGAACTATGGCTACACCTTC,CASSPYQARGGVKNYGYTF
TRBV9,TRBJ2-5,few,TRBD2,TGTGCCAGCAGCGCGGGACTAGCGGGGGGGCTCGAGACCCAGTACTTC,CASSAGLAGGLETQYF